The 14 T cell receptor beta chains presented below share a single source sample, sequenced in a study of T cells in women clearing cervical HPV infection. Profiling relied on immunoSEQ multiplex PCR, and the TCRdb table lists in-frame clones only, not all of them. The sample has around 13,000 clones. The sequenced sample was blood buffy coat. The receptors originated from a woman aged 18 to 75 with a cervical HPV16 infection that either progressed to CIN3+ or cleared (not recorded which).

A remark on this clone: The read finishes 3 residues shy of the CDR3 end, and the germline J gene is used to complete it. This chain links TRBV12-5 with TRBJ2-7; the match to TRBD1 covers 9 bases. V dropped 0 bases and J dropped 2; count of bases not matched to a gene: 8. The CDR3 is 17 amino acids. Looked up from germline, CDR1 is LGHNT and CDR2 is FRNRAP. CDR3 DNA (partial): TGTGCTAGTGGTTTGGTGGCGGGCGGGACAGGGCCCTACGAG. It yields the protein CASGLVAGGTGPYE. The entire CDR3 reads CASGLVAGGTGPYEQYF.

In the case of this clone: The read stops 3 residues short of the end of the CDR3; the missing end is completed from the germline J gene. The genes are TRBV4-2 and TRBJ2-2; 13 bases align to TRBD2. CDR3 length: 16 amino acids. The J segment lost 6 bases and the V segment lost 3 bases, leaving 4 bases of the junction unmatched. CDR1 LGHNA and CDR2 YNFKEQ come from the germline V gene. The chain's CDR3 is CASSHDTSGGAGELFF. CDR3 DNA, as far as it was read: TGTGCCAGCAGCCATGATACTAGCGGGGGGGCCGGGGAG.

To note about this clone: Read data end 3 residues before the CDR3 end; the end is taken from the germline J gene. V and J are TRBV5-6 and TRBJ2-5; 7 bases are shared with TRBD1. Looked up from germline, CDR1 is SGHDT and CDR2 is YYEEEE. Trimming cost V 4 bases and J 7 bases; bases outside gene matches: 7. The CDR3 covers 13 residues. CDR3 bases read: TGTGCCAGCAGCCGGGACAGCACAGGGACC. Protein product: CASSRDSTGT. The full-length CDR3 reads as CASSRDSTGTQYF.

A remark on this clone: The CDR3 end falls 3 residues outside the read, so it is completed with the germline J gene. The V call is TRBV30, the J call TRBJ2-7; 8 nucleotides align to TRBD2. V lost 1 base, J lost 2 bases, and 1 base stayed unmatched. The CDR3 covers 13 residues. Germline CDR1 is GTSNPN and CDR2 is SVGIG (reference sequence). CDR3 bases read: TGTGCCTGGAGTGGCGGGGGGACCTACGAG. It translates to CAWSGGGTYE. The complete CDR3 sequence is CAWSGGGTYEQYF.

About this clone itself: The DNA ends 3 residues before the CDR3 does, and the rest of the CDR3 is filled in from the germline J gene. V gene TRBV20-1 combines with J gene TRBJ2-5; D call uncertain. Germline V gene lookup returns CDR1 DFQATT and CDR2 SNEGSKA (reference sequence). The CDR3 length is 14 residues. V was cut by 1 base and J by 4 bases, with 13 bases left in between. The DNA read from the CDR3 is TGCAGTGCTAGAGGCGGCCTAGTATCAGAGACC. Its translation is CSARGGLVSET. The entire CDR3 protein is CSARGGLVSETQYF.

As to this clone: The CDR3 end is not reached by the read, which stops 3 residues before it; the germline J gene fills it in. The chain combines TRBV28 with TRBJ1-2; D is unclear. The CDR3 loop spans 13 amino acids. Trimming removed 2 bases at V and 3 bases at J, with 7 bases between. In germline, CDR1 is MDHEN, CDR2 SYDVKM. CDR3 DNA (partial): TGTGCCAGCAGTTTAATGGCGGACTATGGC. It translates to CASSLMADYG. The full CDR3 protein reads CASSLMADYGYTF.

This clone is labeled medium-sized based on frequency. The read halts 3 residues ahead of the CDR3 end, with the missing end drawn from the germline J gene. The rearrangement uses TRBV6-1 and TRBJ2-4, with D perhaps TRBD1 (6 bases). V was cut by 2 bases and J by 9 bases, with 20 bases left in between. The CDR3 has 16 residues. Per germline, CDR1 MNHNS and CDR2 SASEGT. The CDR3 bases that were read are TGTGCCAGCAGTGAAAGCAGACAGGCTATTTGGGGCATT. Translation: CASSESRQAIWGI. In full, the CDR3 is CASSESRQAIWGIQYF.

Frequency places this clone as medium-sized. The read terminates 3 residues before the CDR3 end, so the remaining end is supplied by the germline J gene. The chain joins TRBV23-1 to TRBJ1-1; maybe TRBD1 (6 bases). TRBV23-1 is marked as an open reading frame, function uncertain. The CDR3 spans 13 residues. V shed 8 bases and J shed 6 bases, with 16 bases lying between them. The CDR3 sequence is CASSRGRGPEAFF. The sequenced part of the CDR3 DNA is TGCGCCAGCTCCCGGGGCAGGGGCCCTGAA.

In regard to this clone: Coverage ceases 3 residues before the CDR3 finishes, and the germline J gene fills in the end. The V gene is TRBV7-6, the J gene TRBJ2-5; D is possibly TRBD1 or TRBD2 (5 bases each). Germline lookup yields CDR1 SGHVS and CDR2 FNYEAQ. The CDR3 spans 15 residues. Here the CDR3 reads CASSAWAGSTDTQYF. The sequenced part of the CDR3 DNA is TGTGCCAGCAGTGCTTGGGCAGGGAGTACAGATACC.

About this clone itself: The CDR3 goes on 3 residues after the read ends, and that part is filled in from the germline J gene. The chain links TRBV5-5 to TRBJ2-3, with D perhaps matching TRBD1 (6 bases). Germline V gene data show CDR1 as SGHKS and CDR2 as YYEKEE (reference sequence). The CDR3 totals 12 residues. The part of the CDR3 DNA that was read is TGTGCCAGCAGCTGGGGGCAGGAGACG. This codes for CASSWGQET. The CDR3, in full, reads CASSWGQETQYF.

Of note for this clone: The read terminates 3 residues before the CDR3 end, so the remaining end is supplied by the germline J gene. V usage is TRBV7-9 and J usage is TRBJ1-2, with D perhaps matching TRBD1 (6 bases). The V gene lost 5 bases and the J gene lost 5 bases, with 18 bases spanning the gap. The CDR3 spans 15 residues. The germline V gene has CDR1 SEHNR and CDR2 FQNEAQ (reference sequence). CDR3 in amino acids: CASSRPQGSDYGYTF. CDR3 bases read: TGTGCCAGCAGCCGCCCACAGGGATCTGATTATGGC.

With regard to this clone: The read falls 3 residues short of the CDR3 end, and the missing part is taken from the germline J gene. The chain has TRBV28 and TRBJ2-1; 13 bases map to TRBD2. The CDR3 covers 17 residues. V was pared by 6 bases and J by 4 bases, with 9 bases of the junction left unmatched. The germline V gene has CDR1 MDHEN and CDR2 SYDVKM. The CDR3 bases that were read are TGTGCCAGCAGCCGAAGGCGGACTAGCGGGGGTTACAATGAG. Translating it yields CASSRRRTSGGYNE. The entire CDR3 protein reads CASSRRRTSGGYNEQFF. Variable domain in full (rest from reference TRBV28 and TRBJ2-1): DVKVTQSSRYLVKRTGEKVFLECVQDMDHENMFWYRQDPGLGLRLIYFSYDVKMKEKGDIPEGYSVSREKKERFSLILESASTNQTSMYLCASSRRRTSGGYNEQFFGPGTRLTVL.

As regards this clone: The read gets to within 3 residues of the CDR3 end, and the germline J gene fills in the rest. The rearrangement uses TRBV7-3 and TRBJ2-5; 12 nucleotides match TRBD2. The CDR3 runs to 15 residues. The junction had 5 bases not matched to a gene; V was cut back by 5 bases and J by 4 bases. CDR1 is SGHTA, CDR2 FQGTGA, per germline. CDR3 sequence: CASSLLAGGPETQYF. The DNA read from the CDR3 is TGTGCCAGCAGCCTCCTAGCGGGGGGGCCAGAGACC.

As to this clone: The read ends 3 residues early relative to the CDR3; the germline J gene fills the gap. The rearrangement uses TRBV5-5 and TRBJ2-3; possible D gene TRBD1, 6 bases. Germline assignment: CDR1 SGHKS and CDR2 YYEKEE (reference sequence). The CDR3 runs to 12 residues. The CDR3 bases that were read are TGTGCCAGCGATGGCTCCCAGGGGACG. Its protein is CASDGSQGT. The full CDR3 protein reads CASDGSQGTQYF.